This T cell receptor (beta chain) emerged from a study of T cell responses to AZD1222 COVID-19 vaccine. About the study: Pooled samples include second doses given at about 4 or 12 weeks.

Produced via immunoSEQ multiplex PCR; TCRdb's table is partial and in-frame only. The repertoire holds 120,000 or so clones, with roughly 88% as singletons. CDR3 size: 18 residues. CDR1 and CDR2 from the germline V gene are SGHDT and YYEEEE. Deletions cut 2 bases from V and 0 bases from J, with 21 bases between. Points on this clone: Its antigen is as yet unknown.

Study-wide findings and caveats: Spike-wide coverage was observed for vaccine-associated CD4 TCRs, with dominant responses at 160-218 and 743-854. Possibly, clonal diversity was underestimated; donors were largely white British and included more females. Two AZD1222 doses significantly raised spike-specific TCR breadth and depth over controls.

Here the sequenced sample was peripheral blood, taken on day 0 of AZD1222 vaccination. The rearrangement joins TRBV5-6 to TRBJ2-7; D is perhaps TRBD1 or TRBD2 (5 bases each). The clonotype comes from an adult in good health. The CDR3 here is CASSLFLGNGANSYEQYF. For the CDR3, the DNA is TGTGCCAGCAGCTTATTTTTGGGCAACGGGGCCAACTCCTACGAGCAGTACTTC.